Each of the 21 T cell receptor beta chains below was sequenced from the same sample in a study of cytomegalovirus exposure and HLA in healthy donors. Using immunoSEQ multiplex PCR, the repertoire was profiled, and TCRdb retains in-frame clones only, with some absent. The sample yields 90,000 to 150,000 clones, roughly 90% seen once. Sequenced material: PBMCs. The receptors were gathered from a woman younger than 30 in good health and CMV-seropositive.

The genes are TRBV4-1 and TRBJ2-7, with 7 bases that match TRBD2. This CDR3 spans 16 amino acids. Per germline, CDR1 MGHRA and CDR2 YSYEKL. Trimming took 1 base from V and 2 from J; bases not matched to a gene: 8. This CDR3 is CASSQVGGTGPYEQYF. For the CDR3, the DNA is TGCGCCAGCAGCCAAGTCGGGGGGACGGGACCCTACGAGCAGTACTTC.

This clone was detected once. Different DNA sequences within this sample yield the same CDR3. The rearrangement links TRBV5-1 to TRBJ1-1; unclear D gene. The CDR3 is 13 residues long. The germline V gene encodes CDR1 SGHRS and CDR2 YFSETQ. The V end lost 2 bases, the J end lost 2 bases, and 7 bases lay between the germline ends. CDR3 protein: CASSLTVNTEAFF. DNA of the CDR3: TGCGCCAGCAGCTTAACAGTTAACACTGAAGCTTTCTTT.

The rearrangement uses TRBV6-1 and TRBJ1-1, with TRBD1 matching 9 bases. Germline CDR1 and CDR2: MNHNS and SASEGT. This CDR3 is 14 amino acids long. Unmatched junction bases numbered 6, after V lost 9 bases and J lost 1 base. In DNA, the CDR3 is TGTGCCAGTTCGAGGGGACAGGGGAACACTGAAGCTTTCTTT. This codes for CASSRGQGNTEAFF.

CDR3 amino acids: CASSREGERHQPQHF. DNA for the CDR3: TGTGCCAGCAGTCGCGAGGGGGAGCGGCATCAGCCCCAGCATTTT. This chain links TRBV6-6 with TRBJ1-5; a weak D match, TRBD1 (6 bases). Trimming left V 5 bases short and J 5 bases short, with 16 bases between. This CDR3 region has 15 residues. Germline V gene data show CDR1 as MNHNY and CDR2 as SVGAGI (reference sequence).

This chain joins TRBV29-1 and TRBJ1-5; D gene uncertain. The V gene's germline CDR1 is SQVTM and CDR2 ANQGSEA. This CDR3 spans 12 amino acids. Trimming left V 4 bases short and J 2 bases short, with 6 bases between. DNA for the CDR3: TGCAGCGTTGGAGTAGGCAATCAGCCCCAGCATTTT. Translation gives CSVGVGNQPQHF.

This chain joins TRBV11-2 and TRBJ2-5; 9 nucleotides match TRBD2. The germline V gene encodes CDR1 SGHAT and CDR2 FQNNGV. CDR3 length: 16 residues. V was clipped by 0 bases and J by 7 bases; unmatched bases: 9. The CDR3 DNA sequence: TGTGCCAGCAGCTTAGATCGAGCGGGGGGATTGGGGACCCAGTACTTC. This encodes CASSLDRAGGLGTQYF.

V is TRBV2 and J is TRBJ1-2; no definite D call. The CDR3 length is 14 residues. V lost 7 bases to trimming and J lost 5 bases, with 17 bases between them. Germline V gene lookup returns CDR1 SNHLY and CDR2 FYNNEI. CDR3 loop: CASKLTSSRYGYTF. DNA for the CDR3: TGTGCCAGCAAATTGACATCGTCTCGGTATGGCTACACCTTC.

For the CDR3, the DNA is TGCGCCAGCAGCCAAGCGGGTGGCATAAAGAACACTGAAGCTTTCTTT. It codes for CASSQAGGIKNTEAFF. The V gene is TRBV4-1, the J gene TRBJ1-1; D unclear. Looked up from germline, CDR1 is MGHRA and CDR2 is YSYEKL. Trimming stripped 1 base from V and 1 base from J, with 13 bases between. CDR3 length: 16 residues.

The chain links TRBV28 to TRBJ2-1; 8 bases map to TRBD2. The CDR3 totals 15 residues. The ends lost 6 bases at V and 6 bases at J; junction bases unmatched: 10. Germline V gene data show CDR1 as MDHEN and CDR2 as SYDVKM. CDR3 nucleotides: TGTGCCAGCAGCACGGGGGGACTAGTCTCCAATGAGCAGTTCTTC. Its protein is CASSTGGLVSNEQFF.

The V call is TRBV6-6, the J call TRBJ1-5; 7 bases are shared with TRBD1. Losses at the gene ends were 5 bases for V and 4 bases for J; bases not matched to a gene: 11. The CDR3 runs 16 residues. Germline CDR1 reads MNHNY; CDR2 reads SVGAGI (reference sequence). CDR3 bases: TGTGCCAGCAGTCCCCCGGGACAGCCGACGAATCAGCCCCAGCATTTT. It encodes CASSPPGQPTNQPQHF.

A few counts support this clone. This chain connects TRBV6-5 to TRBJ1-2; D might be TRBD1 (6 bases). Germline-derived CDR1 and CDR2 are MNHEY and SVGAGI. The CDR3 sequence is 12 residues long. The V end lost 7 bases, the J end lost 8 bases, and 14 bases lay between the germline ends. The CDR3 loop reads CASTADRRGYTF. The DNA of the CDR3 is TGTGCCAGCACCGCAGACAGGCGAGGCTACACCTTC.

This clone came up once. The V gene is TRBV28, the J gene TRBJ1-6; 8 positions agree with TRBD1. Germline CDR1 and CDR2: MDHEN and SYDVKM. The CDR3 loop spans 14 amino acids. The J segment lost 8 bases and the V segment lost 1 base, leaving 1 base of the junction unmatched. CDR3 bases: TGTGCCAGCAGTTTATCAGGGGGCGATTCACCCCTCCACTTT. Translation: CASSLSGGDSPLHF.

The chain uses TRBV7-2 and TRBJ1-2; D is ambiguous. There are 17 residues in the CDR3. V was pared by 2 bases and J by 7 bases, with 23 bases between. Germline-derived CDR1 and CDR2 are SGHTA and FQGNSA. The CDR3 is CASSLFLPGSGAGGYTF. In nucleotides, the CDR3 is TGTGCCAGCAGCTTATTTCTCCCAGGATCGGGAGCCGGTGGCTACACCTTC.

In nucleotides, the CDR3 is TGTGCCAGCAGTTACTCCAAAGGACAGCTCCCCTATGGCTACACCTTC. As protein: CASSYSKGQLPYGYTF. The gene calls are TRBV6-5 and TRBJ1-2, with D possibly matching TRBD1 (6 bases). From germline, CDR1 is MNHEY and CDR2 SVGAGI. With 0 bases removed from V and 4 bases from J, the gap between germline ends came to 15 bases. This CDR3 is built from 16 residues.

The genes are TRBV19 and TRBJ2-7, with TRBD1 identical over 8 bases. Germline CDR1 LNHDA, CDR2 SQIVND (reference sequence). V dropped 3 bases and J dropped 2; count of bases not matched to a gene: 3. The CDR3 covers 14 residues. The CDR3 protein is CASSIRTGTYEQYF. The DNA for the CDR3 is TGTGCCAGTAGTATCCGGACAGGGACCTACGAGCAGTACTTC.

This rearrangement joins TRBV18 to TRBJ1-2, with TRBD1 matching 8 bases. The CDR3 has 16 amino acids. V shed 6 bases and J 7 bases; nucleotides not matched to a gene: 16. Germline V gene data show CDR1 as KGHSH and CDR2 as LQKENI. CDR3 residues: CASSLGQGLISSGYTF. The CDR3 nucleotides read TGTGCCAGCTCCCTAGGACAGGGTTTAATTTCCTCTGGCTACACCTTC.

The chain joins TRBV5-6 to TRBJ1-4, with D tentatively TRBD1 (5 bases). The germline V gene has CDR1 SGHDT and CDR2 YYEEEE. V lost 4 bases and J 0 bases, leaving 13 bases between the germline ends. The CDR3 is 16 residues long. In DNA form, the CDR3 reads TGTGCCAGCAGCCGGCGGGACTCTGCAACTAATGAAAAACTGTTTTTT. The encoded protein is CASSRRDSATNEKLFF.

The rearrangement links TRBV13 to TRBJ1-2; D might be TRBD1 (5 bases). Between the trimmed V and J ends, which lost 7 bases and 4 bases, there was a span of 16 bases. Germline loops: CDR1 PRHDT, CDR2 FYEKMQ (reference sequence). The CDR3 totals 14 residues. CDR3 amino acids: CASITQGSPYGYTF. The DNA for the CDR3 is TGTGCCAGCATCACCCAGGGCTCCCCCTATGGCTACACCTTC. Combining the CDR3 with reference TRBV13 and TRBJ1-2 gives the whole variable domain AAGVIQSPRHLIKEKRETATLKCYPIPRHDTVYWYQQGPGQDPQFLISFYEKMQSDKGSIPDRFSAQQFSDYHSELNMSSLELGDSALYFCASITQGSPYGYTFGSGTRLTVV.

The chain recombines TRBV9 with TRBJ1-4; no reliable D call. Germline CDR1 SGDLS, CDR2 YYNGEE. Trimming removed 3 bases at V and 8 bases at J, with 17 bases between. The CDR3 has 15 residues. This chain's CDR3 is CASSGGGGFGEKLFF. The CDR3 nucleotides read TGTGCCAGCAGCGGGGGAGGAGGTTTCGGGGAAAAACTGTTTTTT.

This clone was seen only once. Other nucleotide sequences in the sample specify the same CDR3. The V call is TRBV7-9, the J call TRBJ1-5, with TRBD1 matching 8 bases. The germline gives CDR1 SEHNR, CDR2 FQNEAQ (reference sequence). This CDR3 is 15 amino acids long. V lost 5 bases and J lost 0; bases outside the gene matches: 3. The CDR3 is CASSRTGLSNQPQHF. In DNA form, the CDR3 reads TGTGCCAGCAGCCGGACAGGGCTTAGCAATCAGCCCCAGCATTTT.

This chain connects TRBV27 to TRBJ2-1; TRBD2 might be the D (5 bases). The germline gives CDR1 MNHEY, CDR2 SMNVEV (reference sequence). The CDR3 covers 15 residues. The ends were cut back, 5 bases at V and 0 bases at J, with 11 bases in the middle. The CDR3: CASSNSVSSYNEQFF. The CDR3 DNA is TGTGCCAGCAGTAATAGCGTTAGCTCCTACAATGAGCAGTTCTTC.